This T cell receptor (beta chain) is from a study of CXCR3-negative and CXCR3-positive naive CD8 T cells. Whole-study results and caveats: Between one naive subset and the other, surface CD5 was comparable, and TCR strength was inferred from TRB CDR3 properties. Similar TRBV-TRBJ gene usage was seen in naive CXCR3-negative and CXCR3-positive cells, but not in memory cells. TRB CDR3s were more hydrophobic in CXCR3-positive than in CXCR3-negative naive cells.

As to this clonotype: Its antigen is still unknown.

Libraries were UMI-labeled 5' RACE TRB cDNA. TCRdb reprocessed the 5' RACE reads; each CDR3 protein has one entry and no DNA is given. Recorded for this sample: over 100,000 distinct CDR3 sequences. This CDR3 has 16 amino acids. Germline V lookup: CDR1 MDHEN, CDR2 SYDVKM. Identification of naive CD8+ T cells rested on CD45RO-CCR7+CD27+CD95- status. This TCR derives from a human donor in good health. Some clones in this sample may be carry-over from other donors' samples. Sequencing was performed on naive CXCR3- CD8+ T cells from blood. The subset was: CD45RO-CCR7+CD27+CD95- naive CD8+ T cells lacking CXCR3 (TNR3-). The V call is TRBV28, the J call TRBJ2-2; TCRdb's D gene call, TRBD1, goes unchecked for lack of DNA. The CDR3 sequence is CASRASPQGRTGELFF.